This record concerns one T cell receptor beta chain sequence. The entry originates in a study of tumor-infiltrating lymphocytes in primary liver carcinoma. Co-extracted RNA and DNA came from roughly 20-30 mg of unsorted bulk tissue. The authors made TCR beta cDNA from 500 ng total RNA with a constant-region primer. Generation of the TCR beta libraries relied on three nested multiplex PCR rounds using slightly modified ARM-PCR. TCRdb passed the multiplex PCR reads through MiXCR, listing each CDR3 protein once. This table has about 84,000 distinct CDR3 sequences, more than 65% appearing once. The sequenced sample consisted of liver tumor tissue from sampling region 1. The subset denotes: tumor region T1, superior pole. The source is a middle-aged man with primary liver carcinoma and hepatitis B virus infection.

The CDR3 spells CASSPHSGVSARELFF. The DNA for the CDR3 is TGTGCCAGCAGCCCCCATAGCGGAGTTTCGGCCAGGGAGCTGTTTTTT. The V call is TRBV7-9, the J call TRBJ2-2; TRBD2 is a possible D gene (6 bases). CDR3 size: 16 residues. V lost 5 bases and J 9 bases, leaving 22 bases between the germline ends. The germline CDR1 and CDR2 sequences are SEHNR and FQNEAQ (reference sequence).